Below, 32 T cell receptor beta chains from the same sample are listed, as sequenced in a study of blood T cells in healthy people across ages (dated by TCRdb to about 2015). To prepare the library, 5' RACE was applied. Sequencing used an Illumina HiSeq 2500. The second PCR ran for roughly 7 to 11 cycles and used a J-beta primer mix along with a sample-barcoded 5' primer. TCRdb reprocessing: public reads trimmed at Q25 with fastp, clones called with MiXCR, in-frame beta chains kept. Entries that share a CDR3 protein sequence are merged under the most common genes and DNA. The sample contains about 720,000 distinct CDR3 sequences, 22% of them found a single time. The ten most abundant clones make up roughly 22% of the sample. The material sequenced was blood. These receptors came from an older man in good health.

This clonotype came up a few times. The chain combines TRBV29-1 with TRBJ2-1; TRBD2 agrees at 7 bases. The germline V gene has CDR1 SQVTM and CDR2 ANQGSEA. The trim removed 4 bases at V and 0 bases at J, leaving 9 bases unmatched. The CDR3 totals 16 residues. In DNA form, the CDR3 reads TGCAGCGTTGGCCCTCAGGGCGGGGGCTCCTACAATGAGCAGTTCTTC. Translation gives CSVGPQGGGSYNEQFF.

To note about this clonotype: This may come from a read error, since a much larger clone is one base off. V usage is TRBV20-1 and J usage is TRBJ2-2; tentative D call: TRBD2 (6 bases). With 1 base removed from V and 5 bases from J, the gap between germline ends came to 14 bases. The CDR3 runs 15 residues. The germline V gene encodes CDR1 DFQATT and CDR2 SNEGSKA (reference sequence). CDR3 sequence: CSARVRGIGTGELFF. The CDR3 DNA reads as TGCAGTGCTAGAGTTCGGGGGATAGGGACCGGGGAGCTGTTTTTT.

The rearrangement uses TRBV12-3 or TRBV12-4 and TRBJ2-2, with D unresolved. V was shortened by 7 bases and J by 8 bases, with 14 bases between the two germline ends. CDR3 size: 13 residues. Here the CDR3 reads CASIFPVEGELFF. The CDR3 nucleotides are TGTGCCAGCATTTTCCCCGTGGAGGGGGAGCTGTTTTTT.

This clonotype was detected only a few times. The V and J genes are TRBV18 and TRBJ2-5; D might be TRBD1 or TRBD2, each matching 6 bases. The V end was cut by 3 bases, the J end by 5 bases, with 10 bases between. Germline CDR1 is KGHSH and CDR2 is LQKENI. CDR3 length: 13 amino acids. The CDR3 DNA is TGTGCCAGCTCACCGGGGGGCGCTGAGACCCAGTACTTC. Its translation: CASSPGGAETQYF.

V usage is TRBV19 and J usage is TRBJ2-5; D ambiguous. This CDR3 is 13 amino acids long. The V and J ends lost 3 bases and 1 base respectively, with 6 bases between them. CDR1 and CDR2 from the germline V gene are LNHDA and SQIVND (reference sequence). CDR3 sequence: CASSMGSQETQYF. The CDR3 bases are TGTGCCAGTAGTATGGGCAGCCAAGAGACCCAGTACTTC.

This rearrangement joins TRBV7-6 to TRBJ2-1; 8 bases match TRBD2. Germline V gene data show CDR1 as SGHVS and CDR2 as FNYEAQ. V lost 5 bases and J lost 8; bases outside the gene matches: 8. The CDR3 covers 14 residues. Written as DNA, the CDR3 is TGTGCCAGCAGCCTCCCGGGACTAGTTGATGAGCAGTTCTTC. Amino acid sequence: CASSLPGLVDEQFF.

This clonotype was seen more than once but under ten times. The CDR3 reads CASSYDRGATNEKLFF. The CDR3 bases are TGTGCCAGCAGTTATGACAGGGGGGCTACTAATGAAAAACTGTTTTTT. The chain carries TRBV12-3 or TRBV12-4 and TRBJ1-4, with 9 bases identical to TRBD1. Trimming removed 4 bases from V and 2 bases from J; junction bases left unmatched: 5. This CDR3 is built from 16 residues.

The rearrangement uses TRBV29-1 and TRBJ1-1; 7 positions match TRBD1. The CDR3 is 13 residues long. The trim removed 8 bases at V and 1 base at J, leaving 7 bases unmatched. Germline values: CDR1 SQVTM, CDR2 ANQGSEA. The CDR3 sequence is CSTRGTANTEAFF. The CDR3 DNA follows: TGCAGCACCCGCGGGACAGCGAACACTGAAGCTTTCTTT.

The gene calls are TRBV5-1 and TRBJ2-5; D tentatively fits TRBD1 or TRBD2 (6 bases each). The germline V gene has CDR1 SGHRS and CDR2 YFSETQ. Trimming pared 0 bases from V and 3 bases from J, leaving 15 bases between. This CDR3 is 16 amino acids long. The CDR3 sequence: CASSLEVTGAEETQYF. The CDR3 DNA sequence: TGCGCCAGCAGCTTGGAGGTAACGGGGGCCGAAGAGACCCAGTACTTC.

The CDR3: CSPAGGSGSYEQYV. DNA for the CDR3: TGCAGCCCCGCGGGGGGTAGCGGGAGTTACGAGCAGTACGTC. The chain uses TRBV29-1 and TRBJ2-5; 9 nucleotides line up with TRBD2. The J call may be incorrect, as the DNA end agrees better with TRBJ2-7. This CDR3 region has 14 residues. The germline CDR1 and CDR2 sequences are SQVTM and ANQGSEA.

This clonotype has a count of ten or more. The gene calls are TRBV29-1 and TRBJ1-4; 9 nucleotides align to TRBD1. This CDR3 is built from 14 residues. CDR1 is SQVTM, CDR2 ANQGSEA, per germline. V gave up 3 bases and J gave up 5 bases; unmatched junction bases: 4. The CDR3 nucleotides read TGCAGCGTTGACGGGGGACAGGGCAATGAAAAACTGTTTTTT. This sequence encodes CSVDGGQGNEKLFF.

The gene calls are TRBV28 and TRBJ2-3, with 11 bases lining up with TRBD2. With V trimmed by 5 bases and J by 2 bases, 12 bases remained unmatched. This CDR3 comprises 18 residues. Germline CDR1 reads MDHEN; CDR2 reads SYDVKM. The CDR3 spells CASSPTWYSGGDTDTQYF. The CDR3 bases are TGTGCCAGCAGTCCGACTTGGTATAGCGGGGGGGACACAGATACGCAGTATTTT.

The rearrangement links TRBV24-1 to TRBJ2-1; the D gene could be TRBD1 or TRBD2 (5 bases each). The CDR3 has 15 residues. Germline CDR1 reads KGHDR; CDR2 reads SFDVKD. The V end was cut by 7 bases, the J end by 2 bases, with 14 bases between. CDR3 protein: CATSSTAEAYNEQFF. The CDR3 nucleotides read TGTGCCACCAGCTCGACAGCGGAGGCCTACAATGAGCAGTTCTTC.

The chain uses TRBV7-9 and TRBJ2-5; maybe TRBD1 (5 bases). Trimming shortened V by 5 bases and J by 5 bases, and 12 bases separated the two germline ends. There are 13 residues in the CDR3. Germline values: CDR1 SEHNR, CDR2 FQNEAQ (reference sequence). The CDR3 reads CASSQDSIETQYF. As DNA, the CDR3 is TGTGCCAGCAGCCAAGACAGTATCGAGACCCAGTACTTC.

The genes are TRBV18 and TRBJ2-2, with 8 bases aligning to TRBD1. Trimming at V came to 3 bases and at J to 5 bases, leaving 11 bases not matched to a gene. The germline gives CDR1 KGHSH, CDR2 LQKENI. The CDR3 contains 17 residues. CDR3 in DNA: TGTGCCAGCTCACCCCAGGGACAGGCGGCAAGTACCGGGGAGCTGTTTTTT. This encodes CASSPQGQAASTGELFF.

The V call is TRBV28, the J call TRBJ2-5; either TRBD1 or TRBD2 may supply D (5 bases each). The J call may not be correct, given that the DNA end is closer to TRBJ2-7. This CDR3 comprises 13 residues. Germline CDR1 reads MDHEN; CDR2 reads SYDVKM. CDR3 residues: CASSLPGRDEQYV. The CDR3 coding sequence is TGTGCCAGCAGTTTACCGGGGCGCGACGAGCAGTACGTC.

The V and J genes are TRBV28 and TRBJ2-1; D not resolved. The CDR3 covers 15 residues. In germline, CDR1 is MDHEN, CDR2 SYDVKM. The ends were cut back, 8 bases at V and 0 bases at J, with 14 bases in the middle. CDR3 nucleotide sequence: TGTGCCAGCTCTCGTGGGGAAAGCTCCTACAATGAGCAGTTCTTC. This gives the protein CASSRGESSYNEQFF.

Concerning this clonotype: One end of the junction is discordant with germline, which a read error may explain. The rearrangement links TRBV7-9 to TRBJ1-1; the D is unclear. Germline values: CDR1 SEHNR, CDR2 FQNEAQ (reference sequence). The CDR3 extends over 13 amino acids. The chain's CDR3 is CASGLSYGTEAFF. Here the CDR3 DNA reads TGTGCCAGCGGCTTATCATACGGCACTGAAGCTTTCTTT.

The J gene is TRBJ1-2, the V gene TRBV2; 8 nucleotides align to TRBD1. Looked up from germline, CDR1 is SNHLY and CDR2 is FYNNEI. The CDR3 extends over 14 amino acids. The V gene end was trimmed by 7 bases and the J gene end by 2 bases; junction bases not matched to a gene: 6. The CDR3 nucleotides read TGTGCCAGCATGGAGAGACAGGGGAACTATGGCTACACCTTC. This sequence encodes CASMERQGNYGYTF.

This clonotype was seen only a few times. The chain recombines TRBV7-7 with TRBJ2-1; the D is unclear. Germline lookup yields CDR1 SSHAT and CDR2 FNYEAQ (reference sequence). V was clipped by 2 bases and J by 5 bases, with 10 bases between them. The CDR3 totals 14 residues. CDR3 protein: CASSLTQINNEQFF. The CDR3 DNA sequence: TGTGCCAGCAGCTTAACCCAAATAAACAATGAGCAGTTCTTC.

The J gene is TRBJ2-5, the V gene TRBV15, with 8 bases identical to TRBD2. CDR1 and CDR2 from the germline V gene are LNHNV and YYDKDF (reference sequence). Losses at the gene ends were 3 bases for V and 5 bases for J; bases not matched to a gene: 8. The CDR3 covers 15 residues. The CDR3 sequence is CATSSTRLASETQYF. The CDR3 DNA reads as TGTGCCACCAGCAGCACCCGACTAGCGAGTGAGACCCAGTACTTC.

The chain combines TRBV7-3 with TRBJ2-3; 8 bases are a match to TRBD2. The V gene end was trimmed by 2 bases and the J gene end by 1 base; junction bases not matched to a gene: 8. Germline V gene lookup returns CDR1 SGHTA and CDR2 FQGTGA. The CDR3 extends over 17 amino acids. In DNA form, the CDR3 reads TGTGCCAGCAGCTTAGGGCTAGCGGGCAGAGGCACAGATACGCAGTATTTT. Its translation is CASSLGLAGRGTDTQYF.

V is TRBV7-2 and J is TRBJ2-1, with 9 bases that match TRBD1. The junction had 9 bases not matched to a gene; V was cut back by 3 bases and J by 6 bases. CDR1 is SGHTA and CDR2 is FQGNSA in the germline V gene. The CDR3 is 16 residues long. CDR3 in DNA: TGTGCCAGCAGCTTCGACGGGACAGGGTTTAGCAATGAGCAGTTCTTC. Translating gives CASSFDGTGFSNEQFF.

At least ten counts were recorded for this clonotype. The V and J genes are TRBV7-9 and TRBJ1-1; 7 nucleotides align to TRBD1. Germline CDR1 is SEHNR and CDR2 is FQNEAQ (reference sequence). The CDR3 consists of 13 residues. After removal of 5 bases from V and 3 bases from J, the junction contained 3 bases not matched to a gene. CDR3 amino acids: CASSADRDTEAFF. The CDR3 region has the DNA TGTGCCAGCAGCGCAGACAGGGACACTGAAGCTTTCTTT.

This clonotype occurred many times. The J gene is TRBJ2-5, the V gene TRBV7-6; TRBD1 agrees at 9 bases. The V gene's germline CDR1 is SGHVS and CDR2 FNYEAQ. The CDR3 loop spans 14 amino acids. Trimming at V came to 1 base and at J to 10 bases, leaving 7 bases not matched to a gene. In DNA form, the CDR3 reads TGTGCCAGCAGCTTAGAATCGGACAGGGGAATCCAGTACTTC. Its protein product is CASSLESDRGIQYF.

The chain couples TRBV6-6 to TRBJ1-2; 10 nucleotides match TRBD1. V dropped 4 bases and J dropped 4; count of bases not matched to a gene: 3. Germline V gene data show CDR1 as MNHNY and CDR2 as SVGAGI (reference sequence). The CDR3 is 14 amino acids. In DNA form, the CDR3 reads TGTGCCAGCAGTTCCGGGACAGGGGCCTATGGCTACACCTTC. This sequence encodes CASSSGTGAYGYTF.

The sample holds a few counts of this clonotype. DNA for the CDR3: TGTGCCAGCAGCTTAGGGGCAGGGGGGGAGCCCCAGCATTTT. It encodes CASSLGAGGEPQHF. V is TRBV7-9 and J is TRBJ1-5; 7 nucleotides align to TRBD1. CDR3 size: 14 residues. The V gene's germline CDR1 is SEHNR and CDR2 FQNEAQ (reference sequence). The trim removed 1 base at V and 8 bases at J, leaving 5 bases unmatched. Supplemented by reference TRBV7-9 and TRBJ1-5, the full variable domain reads DTGVSQNPRHKITKRGQNVTFRCDPISEHNRLYWYRQTLGQGPEFLTYFQNEAQLEKSRLLSDRFSAERPKGSFSTLEIQRTEQGDSAMYLCASSLGAGGEPQHFGDGTRLSIL.

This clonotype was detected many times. CDR3 bases: TGCAGTGCTAGGGGGGGACTAGCAACAGATACGCAGTATTTT. It encodes CSARGGLATDTQYF. This chain connects TRBV20-1 to TRBJ2-3, with 9 bases aligning to TRBD2. V shed 3 bases and J 3 bases; nucleotides not matched to a gene: 4. The CDR3 runs to 14 residues. Germline loops: CDR1 DFQATT, CDR2 SNEGSKA (reference sequence).

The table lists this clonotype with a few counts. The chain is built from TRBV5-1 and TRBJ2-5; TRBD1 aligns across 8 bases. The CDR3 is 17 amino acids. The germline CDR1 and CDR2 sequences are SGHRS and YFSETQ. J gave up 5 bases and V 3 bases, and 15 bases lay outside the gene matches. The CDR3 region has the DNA TGCGCCAGCAGCTCTATTTTTCGGCAGGGGGCAAGGGAGACCCAGTACTTC. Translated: CASSSIFRQGARETQYF.

CDR3 sequence reads: CASSESGGLPDTQHF. CDR3 DNA sequence: TGTGCCAGCAGTGAGTCGGGGGGCCTCCCAGATACGCAGCATTTT. The genes are TRBV6-6 and TRBJ2-3, with D perhaps matching TRBD1 (6 bases). The DNA end lines up better with TRBJ1-5; the J call may be wrong. The germline V gene has CDR1 MNHNY and CDR2 SVGAGI (reference sequence). The CDR3 consists of 15 residues.

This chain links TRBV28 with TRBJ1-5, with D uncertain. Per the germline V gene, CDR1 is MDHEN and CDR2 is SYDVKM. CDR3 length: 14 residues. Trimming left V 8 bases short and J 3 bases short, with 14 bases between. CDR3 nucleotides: TGTGCCAGCGCCCCGGGCGGATACAATCAGCCCCAGCATTTT. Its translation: CASAPGGYNQPQHF.

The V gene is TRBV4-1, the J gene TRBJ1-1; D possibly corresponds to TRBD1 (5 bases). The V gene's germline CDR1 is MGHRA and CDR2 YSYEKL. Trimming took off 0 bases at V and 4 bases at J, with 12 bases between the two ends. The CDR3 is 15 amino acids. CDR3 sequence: CASSQELKRGTEAFF. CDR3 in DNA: TGCGCCAGCAGCCAAGAACTGAAAAGGGGCACTGAAGCTTTCTTT.